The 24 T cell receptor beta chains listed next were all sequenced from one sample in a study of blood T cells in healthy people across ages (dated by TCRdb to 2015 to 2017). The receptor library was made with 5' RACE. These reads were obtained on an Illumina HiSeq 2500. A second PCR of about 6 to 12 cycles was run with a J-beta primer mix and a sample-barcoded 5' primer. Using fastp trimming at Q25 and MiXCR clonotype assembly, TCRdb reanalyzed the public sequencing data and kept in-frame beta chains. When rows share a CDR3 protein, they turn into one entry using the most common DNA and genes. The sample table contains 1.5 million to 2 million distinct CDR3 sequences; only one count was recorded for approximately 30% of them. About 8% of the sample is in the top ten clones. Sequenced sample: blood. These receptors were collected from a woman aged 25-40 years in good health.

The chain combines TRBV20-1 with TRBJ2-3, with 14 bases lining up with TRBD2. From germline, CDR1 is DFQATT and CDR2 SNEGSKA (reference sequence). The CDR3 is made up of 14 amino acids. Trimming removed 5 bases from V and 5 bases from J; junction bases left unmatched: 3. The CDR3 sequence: CSASGTSGGDTQYF. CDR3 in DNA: TGCAGTGCTTCCGGGACTAGCGGGGGAGATACGCAGTATTTT.

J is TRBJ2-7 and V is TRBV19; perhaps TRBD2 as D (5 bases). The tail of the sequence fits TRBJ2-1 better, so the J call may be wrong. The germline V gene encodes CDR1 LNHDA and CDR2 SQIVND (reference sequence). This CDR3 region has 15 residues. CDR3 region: CASRTSIGSSYEQFF. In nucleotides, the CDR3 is TGTGCCAGTAGAACCTCGATAGGGAGCTCCTACGAGCAGTTCTTC.

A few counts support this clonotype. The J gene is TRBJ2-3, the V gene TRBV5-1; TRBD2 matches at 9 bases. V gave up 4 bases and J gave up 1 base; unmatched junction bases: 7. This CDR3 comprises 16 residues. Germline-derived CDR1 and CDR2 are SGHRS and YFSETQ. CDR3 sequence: CASSPPGLARTDTQYF. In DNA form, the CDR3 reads TGCGCCAGCAGCCCTCCGGGACTAGCCCGCACAGATACGCAGTATTTT. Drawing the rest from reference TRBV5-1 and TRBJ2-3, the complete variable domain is KAGVTQTPRYLIKTRGQQVTLSCSPISGHRSVSWYQQTPGQGLQFLFEYFSETQRNKGNFPGRFSGRQFSNSRSEMNVSTLELGDSALYLCASSPPGLARTDTQYFGPGTRLTVL.

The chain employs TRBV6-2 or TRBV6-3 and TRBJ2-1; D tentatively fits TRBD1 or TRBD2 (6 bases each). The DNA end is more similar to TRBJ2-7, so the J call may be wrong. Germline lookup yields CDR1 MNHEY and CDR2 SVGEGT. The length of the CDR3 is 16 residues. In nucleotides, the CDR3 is TGTGCCAGCAGTTTCAGGGGAGGAAGCTCCTACAATGAGCAGTACTTC. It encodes CASSFRGGSSYNEQYF.

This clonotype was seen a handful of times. CDR3 nucleotide sequence: TGTGCCACCAGCAGAGTATCCAGGGAAGTATCACCCCTCCACTTT. Its protein product is CATSRVSREVSPLHF. The V and J genes are TRBV15 and TRBJ1-6; possibly TRBD1 for D (5 bases). This CDR3 has 15 residues. V lost 1 base and J 10 bases, leaving 14 bases between the germline ends. Looked up from germline, CDR1 is LNHNV and CDR2 is YYDKDF (reference sequence).

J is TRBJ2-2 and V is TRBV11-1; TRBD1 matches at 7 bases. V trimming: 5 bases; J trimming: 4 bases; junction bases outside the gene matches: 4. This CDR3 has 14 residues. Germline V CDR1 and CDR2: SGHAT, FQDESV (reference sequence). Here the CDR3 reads CASSPGGTTGELFF. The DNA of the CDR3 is TGTGCCAGCAGCCCAGGGGGTACCACCGGGGAGCTGTTTTTT.

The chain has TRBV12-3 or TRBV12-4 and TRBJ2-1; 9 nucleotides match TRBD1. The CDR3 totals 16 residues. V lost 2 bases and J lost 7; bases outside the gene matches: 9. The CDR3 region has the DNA TGTGCCAGCAGTTTAAGAGGGGGACAGGGTGGGAATGAGCAGTTCTTC. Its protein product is CASSLRGGQGGNEQFF.

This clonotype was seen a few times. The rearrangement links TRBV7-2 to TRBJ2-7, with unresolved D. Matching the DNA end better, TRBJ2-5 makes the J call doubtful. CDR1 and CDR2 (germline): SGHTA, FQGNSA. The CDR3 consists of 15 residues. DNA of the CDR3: TGTGCCAGCAGCCGAGGTCTGGGGAAACAAGAGACCCAGTACTTC. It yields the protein CASSRGLGKQETQYF.

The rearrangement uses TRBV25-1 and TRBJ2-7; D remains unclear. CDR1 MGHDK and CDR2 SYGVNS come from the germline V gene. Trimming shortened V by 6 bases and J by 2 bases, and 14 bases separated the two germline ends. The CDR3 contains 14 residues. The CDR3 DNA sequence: TGTGCCAGCAGGGGCTCCTGGTTCCCCTACGAGCAGTACTTC. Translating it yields CASRGSWFPYEQYF.

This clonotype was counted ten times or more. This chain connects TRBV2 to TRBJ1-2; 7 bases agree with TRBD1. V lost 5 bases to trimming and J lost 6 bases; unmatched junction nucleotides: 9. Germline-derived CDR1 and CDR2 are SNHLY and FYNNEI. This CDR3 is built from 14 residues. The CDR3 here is CASSRQGGKDGYTF. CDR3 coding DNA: TGTGCCAGCAGTCGACAGGGCGGAAAGGATGGCTACACCTTC.

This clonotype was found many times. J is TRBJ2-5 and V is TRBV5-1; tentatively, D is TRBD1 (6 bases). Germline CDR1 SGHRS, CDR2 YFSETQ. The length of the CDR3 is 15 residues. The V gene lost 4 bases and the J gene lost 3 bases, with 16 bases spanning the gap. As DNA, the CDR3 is TGCGCCAGCAGCGCATGGACAGCGAGCGAAGAGACCCAGTACTTC. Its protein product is CASSAWTASEETQYF.

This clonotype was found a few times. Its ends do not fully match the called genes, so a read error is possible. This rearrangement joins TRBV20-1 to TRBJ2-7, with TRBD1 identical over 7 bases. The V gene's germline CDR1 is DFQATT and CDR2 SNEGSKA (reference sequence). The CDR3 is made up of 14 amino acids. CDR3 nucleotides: TGCAGAGCTAGCCGACAGGGAGACTCCTACGAGCAGTACTTC. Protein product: CRASRQGDSYEQYF.

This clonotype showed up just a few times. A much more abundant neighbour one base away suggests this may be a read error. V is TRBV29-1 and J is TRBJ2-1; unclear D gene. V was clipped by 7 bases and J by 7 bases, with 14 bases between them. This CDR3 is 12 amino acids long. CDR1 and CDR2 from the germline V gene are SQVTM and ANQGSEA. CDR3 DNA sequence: TGCAGCGGTGGAGTCACACCTAATGAGCAGTTCTTC. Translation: CSGGVTPNEQFF.

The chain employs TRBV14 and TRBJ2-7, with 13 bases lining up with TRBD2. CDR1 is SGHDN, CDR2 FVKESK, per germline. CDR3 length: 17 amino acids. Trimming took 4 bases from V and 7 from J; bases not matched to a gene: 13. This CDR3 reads CASSRRWTSGGSKEQYF. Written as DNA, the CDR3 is TGTGCCAGCAGCCGCCGATGGACTAGCGGGGGATCGAAAGAGCAGTACTTC.

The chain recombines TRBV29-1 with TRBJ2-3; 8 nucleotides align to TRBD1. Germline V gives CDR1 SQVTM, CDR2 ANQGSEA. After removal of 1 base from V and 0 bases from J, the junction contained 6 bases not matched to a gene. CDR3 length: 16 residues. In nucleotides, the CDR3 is TGCAGCGTTGAAGGAGGCAGGACAGGGAGCACAGATACGCAGTATTTT. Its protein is CSVEGGRTGSTDTQYF.

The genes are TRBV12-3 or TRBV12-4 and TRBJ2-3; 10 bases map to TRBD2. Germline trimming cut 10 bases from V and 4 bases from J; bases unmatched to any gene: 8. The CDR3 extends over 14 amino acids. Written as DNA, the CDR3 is TGTGCCACATTGAGCGGGAGGGCCCCAGATACGCAGTATTTT. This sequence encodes CATLSGRAPDTQYF.

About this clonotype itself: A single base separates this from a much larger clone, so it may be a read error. The CDR3 here is CASGKTGLQPQHF. The DNA of the CDR3 is TGCGCCAGCGGCAAGACTGGGCTACAGCCCCAGCATTTT. This chain connects TRBV5-1 to TRBJ1-5, with D unresolved. The germline V gene has CDR1 SGHRS and CDR2 YFSETQ. V lost 7 bases to trimming and J lost 7 bases, with 15 bases between them. CDR3 length equals 13 residues.

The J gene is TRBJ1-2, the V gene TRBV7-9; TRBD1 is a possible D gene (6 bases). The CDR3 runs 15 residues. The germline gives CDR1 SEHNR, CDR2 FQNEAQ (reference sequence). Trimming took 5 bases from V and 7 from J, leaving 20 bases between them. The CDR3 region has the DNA TGTGCCAGCAGCCACAATGAGGCAGGGGTTGGTGGCTACACCTTC. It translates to CASSHNEAGVGGYTF.

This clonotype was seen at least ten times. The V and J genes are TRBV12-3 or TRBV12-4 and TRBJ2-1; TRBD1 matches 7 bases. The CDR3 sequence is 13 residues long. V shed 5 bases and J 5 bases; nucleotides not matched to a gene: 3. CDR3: CASSLQGDNEQFF. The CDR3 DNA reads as TGTGCCAGCAGTCTGCAGGGGGACAATGAGCAGTTCTTC.

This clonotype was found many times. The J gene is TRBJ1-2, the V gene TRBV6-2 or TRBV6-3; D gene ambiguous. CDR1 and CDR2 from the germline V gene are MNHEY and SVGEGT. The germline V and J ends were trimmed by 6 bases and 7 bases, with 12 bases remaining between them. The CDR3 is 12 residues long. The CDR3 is CASSGFDGGYTF. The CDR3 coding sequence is TGTGCCAGCAGCGGTTTCGACGGTGGCTACACCTTC.

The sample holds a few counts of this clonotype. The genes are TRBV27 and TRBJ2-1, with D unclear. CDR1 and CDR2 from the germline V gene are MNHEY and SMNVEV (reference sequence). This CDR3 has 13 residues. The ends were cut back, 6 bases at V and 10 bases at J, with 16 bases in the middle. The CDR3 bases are TGTGCCAGCAGCACGGTTGCGTTGAGGGAGCAGTTCTTC. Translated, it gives CASSTVALREQFF.

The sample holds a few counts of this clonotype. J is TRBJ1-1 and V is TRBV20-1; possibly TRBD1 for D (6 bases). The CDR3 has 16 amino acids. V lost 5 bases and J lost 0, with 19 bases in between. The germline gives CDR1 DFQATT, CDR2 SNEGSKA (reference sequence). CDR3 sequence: CSAPTTVQGMNTEAFF. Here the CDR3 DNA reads TGCAGTGCTCCAACGACCGTACAGGGTATGAACACTGAAGCTTTCTTT.

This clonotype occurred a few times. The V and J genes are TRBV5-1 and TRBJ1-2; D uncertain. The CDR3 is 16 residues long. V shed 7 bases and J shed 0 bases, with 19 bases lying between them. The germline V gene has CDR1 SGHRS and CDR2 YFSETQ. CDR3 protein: CASHPDGDGANYGYTF. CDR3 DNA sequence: TGCGCCAGCCACCCGGACGGCGACGGAGCTAACTATGGCTACACCTTC.

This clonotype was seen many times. The CDR3 reads CATRGTGPSTDTQYF. DNA for the CDR3: TGTGCCACCCGAGGAACAGGGCCGAGCACAGATACGCAGTATTTT. V and J are TRBV10-3 and TRBJ2-3; the D gene is possibly TRBD1 (6 bases). This CDR3 region has 15 residues. CDR1 and CDR2 from the germline V gene are ENHRY and SYGVKD. V was shortened by 10 bases and J by 0 bases, with 17 bases between the two germline ends.